This passage covers 27 T cell receptor beta chains from one sample sequenced in a study of blood T cell repertoires in COVID-19. Clones were sequenced by immunoSEQ multiplex PCR, and TCRdb holds only the in-frame ones, with some missing. The repertoire holds around 170,000 clones, with 90% as singletons. The sequenced sample was peripheral blood. These receptors originate from a man in his fifties with acute or convalescent COVID-19.

J is TRBJ2-1 and V is TRBV6-5; a weak D match, TRBD2 (6 bases). V lost 8 bases to trimming and J lost 3 bases, with 11 bases between them. The germline CDR1 and CDR2 sequences are MNHEY and SVGAGI. CDR3 length: 13 residues. The CDR3 loop reads CASARDLYNEQFF. In DNA, the CDR3 is TGTGCCAGCGCGCGGGATCTCTACAATGAGCAGTTCTTC.

This clone was counted a single time. Written as DNA, the CDR3 is TGTGCCAGCAGGTCAGGAGGGCCGGTCGATGAGCAGTTCTTC. Its protein is CASRSGGPVDEQFF. The chain links TRBV7-8 to TRBJ2-1; D may be TRBD2 (6 bases). V was clipped by 6 bases and J by 8 bases, with 17 bases between them. The CDR3 runs to 14 residues. Germline loops: CDR1 SGHVS, CDR2 FQNEAQ.

The chain links TRBV4-3 to TRBJ1-6; D ambiguous. CDR1 and CDR2 (germline): LGHNA, YSLEER. With 3 bases removed from V and 7 bases from J, the gap between germline ends came to 10 bases. The CDR3 spans 14 residues. The CDR3 loop reads CASSHGPKNSPLHF. CDR3 coding DNA: TGCGCCAGCAGCCACGGTCCTAAGAATTCACCCCTCCACTTT.

The rearrangement uses TRBV3-1 (or the pseudogene TRBV3-2) and TRBJ2-7; 9 nucleotides match TRBD1. J was trimmed by 9 bases and V by 4 bases; bases with no gene match: 10. This CDR3 region has 14 residues. Germline-derived CDR1 and CDR2 are LGHDT and YNNKEL (reference sequence). CDR3 residues: CASSLQGQGKGQYF. The CDR3, as DNA: TGTGCCAGCAGCCTCCAGGGACAGGGAAAAGGGCAGTACTTC.

This chain links TRBV4-2 with TRBJ2-7; TRBD2 matches 9 bases. The CDR3 loop spans 15 amino acids. The germline V gene encodes CDR1 LGHNA and CDR2 YNFKEQ. Unmatched junction bases numbered 5, after V lost 4 bases and J lost 1 base. CDR3 sequence: CASSLTSGSSYEQYF. The CDR3 coding sequence is TGTGCCAGCAGCCTCACTAGCGGGTCATCCTACGAGCAGTACTTC.

The table lists this clone with a count of one. The chain couples TRBV18 to TRBJ2-6; 7 positions match TRBD1. Germline CDR1 reads KGHSH; CDR2 reads LQKENI. The V segment lost 6 bases and the J segment 0 bases; nucleotides outside the gene matches: 14. The length of the CDR3 is 19 residues. CDR3 DNA sequence: TGTGCCAGCTCGCGCGGACTTGGGACAGCCCCCTCTGGGGCCAACGTCCTGACTTTC. Its translation: CASSRGLGTAPSGANVLTF.

This chain joins TRBV24-1 and TRBJ2-5; perhaps TRBD1 as D (5 bases). The germline CDR1 and CDR2 sequences are KGHDR and SFDVKD. Deletions cut 4 bases from V and 0 bases from J, with 17 bases between. CDR3 length equals 17 residues. CDR3 DNA sequence: TGTGCCACCAGTGACCCGCAACCTACAGGAAACCAAGAGACCCAGTACTTC. Translating it yields CATSDPQPTGNQETQYF.

The J gene is TRBJ2-5, the V gene TRBV5-4; 8 bases fit TRBD1. V was pared by 4 bases and J by 0 bases, with 5 bases of the junction left unmatched. CDR1 is SGHNT, CDR2 YYREEE, per germline (reference sequence). This CDR3 contains 15 residues. The CDR3 loop is CASSVDRGYQETQYF. The CDR3 DNA reads as TGTGCCAGCAGCGTTGACAGGGGCTACCAAGAGACCCAGTACTTC.

The V and J genes are TRBV5-5 and TRBJ2-7; D uncertain. Per the germline V gene, CDR1 is SGHKS and CDR2 is YYEKEE (reference sequence). Trimming removed 0 bases from V and 2 bases from J, with 12 bases in between. CDR3 length: 15 residues. CDR3 coding DNA: TGTGCCAGCAGCTTGGCCCCTTCTTTAACCTACGAGCAGTACGTC. It yields the protein CASSLAPSLTYEQYV.

The chain is built from TRBV28 and TRBJ1-2; TRBD1 aligns across 8 bases. The CDR3 totals 14 residues. The germline CDR1 and CDR2 sequences are MDHEN and SYDVKM. Unmatched junction bases numbered 4, after V lost 3 bases and J lost 4 bases. In DNA, the CDR3 is TGTGCCAGCAGTTTTGGACAGGGCGGCTATGGCTACACCTTC. As protein: CASSFGQGGYGYTF.

This chain connects TRBV5-3 to TRBJ1-5, with no clear D. Being an ORF, TRBV5-3 has a function that is uncertain. Trimming took off 4 bases at V and 6 bases at J, with 20 bases between the two ends. The CDR3 length is 16 residues. In nucleotides, the CDR3 is TGTGCCAGAAGCCCCGGGTGGGGAGGGATAATTCAGCCCCAGCATTTT. It specifies CARSPGWGGIIQPQHF.

The rearrangement uses TRBV3-1 (or the pseudogene TRBV3-2) and TRBJ2-1; 7 bases agree with TRBD2. J was trimmed by 7 bases and V by 4 bases; bases with no gene match: 7. CDR3 length equals 14 residues. Germline V gene sequence: CDR1 LGHDT, CDR2 YNNKEL (reference sequence). The chain's CDR3 is CASSLGTGGNEQFF. The CDR3 DNA sequence: TGTGCCAGCAGCCTAGGGACGGGGGGAAATGAGCAGTTCTTC.

This clone came up once. The genes are TRBV7-2 and TRBJ1-1; 7 nucleotides line up with TRBD1. Germline CDR1 and CDR2: SGHTA and FQGNSA. Trimming at V came to 4 bases and at J to 3 bases, leaving 2 bases not matched to a gene. The CDR3 length is 13 residues. The CDR3 DNA reads as TGTGCCAGCAGCTACACAGGGGACACTGAAGCTTTCTTT. Translation gives CASSYTGDTEAFF.

The V and J genes are TRBV29-1 and TRBJ2-1; 10 positions match TRBD1. After removal of 5 bases from V and 7 bases from J, the junction contained 8 bases not matched to a gene. CDR1 is SQVTM, CDR2 ANQGSEA, per germline. The CDR3 runs 14 residues. CDR3 region: CSVPSGTGVNEQFF. The CDR3 DNA sequence: TGCAGCGTTCCCTCCGGGACAGGGGTAAATGAGCAGTTCTTC.

The J gene is TRBJ2-2, the V gene TRBV3-1 (or the pseudogene TRBV3-2); unclear D gene. Germline loops: CDR1 LGHDT, CDR2 YNNKEL (reference sequence). The CDR3 length is 15 residues. V was clipped by 2 bases and J by 6 bases, with 13 bases between them. This CDR3 is CASSQNDWIPGELFF. In nucleotides, the CDR3 is TGTGCCAGCAGCCAAAACGACTGGATACCCGGGGAGCTGTTTTTT.

CDR3 sequence reads: CASRGQGNTEAFF. The CDR3 bases are TGTGCCAGCAGGGGGCAGGGGAACACTGAAGCTTTCTTT. The chain couples TRBV7-8 to TRBJ1-1; perhaps TRBD1 as D (5 bases). CDR3 length equals 13 residues. CDR1 is SGHVS, CDR2 FQNEAQ, per germline. Trimming took 6 bases from V and 1 from J, leaving 9 bases between them.

The rearrangement uses TRBV19 and TRBJ1-2; 8 nucleotides line up with TRBD1. Germline V CDR1 and CDR2: LNHDA, SQIVND (reference sequence). J was trimmed by 7 bases and V by 7 bases; bases with no gene match: 5. The CDR3 is 12 residues long. The CDR3 reads CASTLTGGGYTF. DNA of the CDR3: TGTGCCAGTACCCTTACAGGGGGTGGCTACACCTTC.

V and J are TRBV7-6 and TRBJ2-7; D is ambiguous. The CDR3 is 17 residues long. Trimming took off 4 bases at V and 5 bases at J, with 24 bases between the two ends. Germline values: CDR1 SGHVS, CDR2 FNYEAQ. CDR3: CASSSPSANLIHDEQYF. In DNA, the CDR3 is TGTGCCAGCAGCTCCCCAAGCGCGAACCTAATCCACGACGAGCAGTACTTC.

The chain has TRBV12-3 or TRBV12-4 and TRBJ1-5, with D perhaps matching TRBD1 (5 bases). The CDR3 is 13 amino acids. Trimming removed 5 bases at V and 2 bases at J, with 7 bases between. The CDR3 DNA is TGTGCCAGCAGTGGGGGGGGCAATCAGCCCCAGCATTTT. Protein product: CASSGGGNQPQHF.

The chain has TRBV11-2 and TRBJ2-1; 10 bases are a match to TRBD1. The CDR3 spans 16 residues. Germline V CDR1 and CDR2: SGHAT, FQNNGV. Trimming removed 5 bases from V and 4 bases from J; junction bases left unmatched: 8. Here the CDR3 reads CASSRTGTGVYNEQFF. The CDR3 DNA reads TGTGCCAGCAGCCGTACCGGGACAGGGGTTTACAATGAGCAGTTCTTC.

The CDR3 protein is CASSQEQGNTGELFF. CDR3 nucleotides: TGCGCCAGCAGCCAAGAACAGGGGAACACCGGGGAGCTGTTTTTT. This chain uses TRBV4-1 with TRBJ2-2, with a possible D match to TRBD1 (6 bases). This CDR3 has 15 amino acids. Trimming left V 0 bases short and J 1 base short, with 6 bases between. The germline CDR1 and CDR2 sequences are MGHRA and YSYEKL.

A single count supports this clone. The chain employs TRBV5-1 and TRBJ2-1; a possible D gene is TRBD2 (5 bases). The germline V and J ends were trimmed by 2 bases and 0 bases, with 30 bases remaining between them. The V gene's germline CDR1 is SGHRS and CDR2 YFSETQ. The CDR3 has 22 amino acids. The CDR3 is CASSFGNPPGLRQTSSYNEQFF. DNA for the CDR3: TGCGCCAGCAGCTTTGGGAACCCGCCCGGACTGCGTCAAACCAGCTCCTACAATGAGCAGTTCTTC.

The table lists this clone with a count of one. In DNA, the CDR3 is TGCGCCAGCAGCTTGACAGCTGTGGCCAAAAACATTCAGTACTTC. Translation gives CASSLTAVAKNIQYF. The rearrangement joins TRBV5-1 to TRBJ2-4; no clear D gene. CDR1 is SGHRS and CDR2 is YFSETQ in the germline V gene. The CDR3 runs to 15 residues. The germline V and J ends were trimmed by 1 base and 1 base, with 9 bases remaining between them.

The chain recombines TRBV7-8 with TRBJ1-5, with 8 bases lining up with TRBD1. Germline V CDR1 and CDR2: SGHVS, FQNEAQ. The CDR3 has 15 residues. J was trimmed by 6 bases and V by 4 bases; bases with no gene match: 8. CDR3 in amino acids: CASSSGTGLGQPQHF. Written as DNA, the CDR3 is TGTGCCAGCAGCTCCGGGACAGGTCTAGGTCAGCCCCAGCATTTT.

V usage is TRBV21-1 and J usage is TRBJ2-3; the D call of TRBD1 is as the table states it, not checked on the DNA. TRBV21-1 is annotated as a pseudogene. The CDR3 sequence is 20 residues long. The CDR3 loop reads CASSKAKDRGLGLGTDTQYF. DNA for the CDR3: TGTGCCAGCAGCAAAGCCAAGGACAGGGGTCTCGGGCTAGGCACAGATACGCAGTATTTT.

CDR3 protein: CASTSGGSSANVLTF. The DNA for the CDR3 is TGTGCCAGCACGTCCGGGGGGTCTTCGGCCAACGTCCTGACTTTC. The rearrangement uses TRBV2 and TRBJ2-6; 7 nucleotides agree with TRBD2. The CDR3 covers 15 residues. The V gene's germline CDR1 is SNHLY and CDR2 FYNNEI. Trimming cost V 7 bases and J 6 bases; bases outside gene matches: 9. Combining the CDR3 with reference TRBV2 and TRBJ2-6 gives the whole variable domain EPEVTQTPSHQVTQMGQEVILRCVPISNHLYFYWYRQILGQKVEFLVSFYNNEISEKSEIFDDQFSVERPDGSNFTLKIRSTKLEDSAMYFCASTSGGSSANVLTFGAGSRLTVL.

This clone came up once. The CDR3 DNA sequence: TGTGCCAGCAGTGTACAGGGAACTAATGAAAAACTGTTTTTT. The encoded protein is CASSVQGTNEKLFF. The rearrangement uses TRBV2 and TRBJ1-4; D might be TRBD1 (6 bases). CDR3 length equals 14 residues. In germline, CDR1 is SNHLY, CDR2 FYNNEI. Between the trimmed V and J ends, which lost 4 bases and 1 base, there was a span of 7 bases.